Presented here are 22 T cell receptor beta chains from one specimen sequenced in a study of shared clonotypes between healthy human individuals. Measured with immunoSEQ multiplex PCR; TCRdb has only the in-frame clones, and not every one. This table has under 200,000 clones, over 80% appearing once. Sequenced input: naive CD4+ T cells sorted from blood. Specified subset: CD45RA+ positively selected. Receptor source: a woman aged 25 to 45 in good health.

The chain couples TRBV21-1 to TRBJ2-1; the table names TRBD2, a call not compared with the DNA. TRBV21-1 is recorded as a pseudogene. The CDR3 totals 14 residues. The CDR3, as DNA: TGTGCCATCCACACTAGCGGGAGAGTGCATGAGCAGTTCTTC. It encodes CAIHTSGRVHEQFF.

The genes are TRBV27 and TRBJ1-1; 11 bases agree with TRBD1. Germline V lookup: CDR1 MNHEY, CDR2 SMNVEV (reference sequence). The CDR3 has 16 residues. With 7 bases clipped from V and 3 bases from J, the junction kept 10 bases outside the gene matches. The chain's CDR3 is CASKSLRTGGYTEAFF. CDR3 nucleotide sequence: TGTGCCAGCAAATCGCTTCGGACAGGGGGCTACACTGAAGCTTTCTTT.

This clone has more than one count but fewer than ten. V is TRBV10-3 and J is TRBJ1-4, with a weak D call TRBD1 (5 bases). Trimming took off 10 bases at V and 7 bases at J, with 13 bases between the two ends. The germline V gene has CDR1 ENHRY and CDR2 SYGVKD. The CDR3 totals 12 residues. This chain's CDR3 is CATQGQGEKLFF. The CDR3 DNA reads as TGTGCCACCCAGGGCCAGGGTGAAAAACTGTTTTTT.

The CDR3, as DNA: TGTGCCAGCAGACGGGACAGGGAGAATCAGCCCCAGCATTTT. Translated, it gives CASRRDRENQPQHF. The chain uses TRBV28 and TRBJ1-5; 9 bases line up with TRBD1. The CDR3 is 14 amino acids. The germline gives CDR1 MDHEN, CDR2 SYDVKM. Trimming removed 6 bases from V and 4 bases from J; junction bases left unmatched: 4. The whole variable domain, filled in from reference TRBV28 and TRBJ1-5, reads DVKVTQSSRYLVKRTGEKVFLECVQDMDHENMFWYRQDPGLGLRLIYFSYDVKMKEKGDIPEGYSVSREKKERFSLILESASTNQTSMYLCASRRDRENQPQHFGDGTRLSIL.

This rearrangement joins TRBV10-3 to TRBJ1-2, with D perhaps TRBD1 (6 bases). Germline CDR1 ENHRY, CDR2 SYGVKD. Trimming cost V 8 bases and J 0 bases, with 10 bases left between them. The CDR3 is made up of 13 amino acids. As DNA, the CDR3 is TGTGCCATCTGGGGGCTAGCTAACTATGGCTACACCTTC. It is translated as CAIWGLANYGYTF.

The V and J genes are TRBV5-1 and TRBJ2-7; TRBD1 matches at 11 bases. The CDR3 runs 14 residues. The junction had 2 bases not matched to a gene; V was cut back by 3 bases and J by 3 bases. Germline CDR1 SGHRS, CDR2 YFSETQ. The CDR3 bases are TGCGCCAGCAGCTCCGGGACAGGGGGCTACGAGCAGTACTTC. Its translation: CASSSGTGGYEQYF.

The rearrangement uses TRBV6-6 and TRBJ2-7; 12 bases match TRBD2. CDR1 is MNHNY and CDR2 is SVGAGI in the germline V gene (reference sequence). The trim removed 7 bases at V and 6 bases at J, leaving 7 bases unmatched. The CDR3 spans 14 residues. CDR3 nucleotides: TGTGCCAGCAATCTAGCGGGAGGGCCAGGCGAGCAGTACTTC. The encoded protein is CASNLAGGPGEQYF.

The V call is TRBV25-1, the J call TRBJ2-5; 11 bases map to TRBD2. Per germline, CDR1 MGHDK and CDR2 SYGVNS. The J segment lost 0 bases and the V segment lost 3 bases, leaving 6 bases of the junction unmatched. The length of the CDR3 is 17 residues. The CDR3 sequence is CASSDVAGGPYQETQYF. In nucleotides, the CDR3 is TGTGCCAGCAGTGATGTAGCGGGAGGGCCGTACCAAGAGACCCAGTACTTC.

The chain employs TRBV27 and TRBJ2-7, with TRBD1 matching over 9 bases. V gave up 5 bases and J gave up 4 bases; unmatched junction bases: 6. The germline V gene has CDR1 MNHEY and CDR2 SMNVEV (reference sequence). This CDR3 has 14 amino acids. The CDR3: CASSQGTGSYEQYF. The CDR3 region has the DNA TGTGCCAGCAGTCAAGGGACAGGGTCGTACGAGCAGTACTTC.

The V and J genes are TRBV6-1 and TRBJ2-7; maybe TRBD1 (5 bases). CDR3 length: 14 residues. Trimming pared 2 bases from V and 2 bases from J, leaving 10 bases between. Germline V gene lookup returns CDR1 MNHNS and CDR2 SASEGT. The CDR3 DNA follows: TGTGCCAGCAGTGAATGGACAAAGACCTACGAGCAGTACTTC. It encodes CASSEWTKTYEQYF.

J is TRBJ2-7 and V is TRBV5-1, with TRBD2 matching 12 bases. The junction had 6 bases not matched to a gene; V was cut back by 0 bases and J by 2 bases. This CDR3 comprises 17 residues. Germline V lookup: CDR1 SGHRS, CDR2 YFSETQ. CDR3 protein: CASSLELAGGITYEQYF. The CDR3 DNA is TGCGCCAGCAGCTTGGAACTAGCGGGAGGCATTACCTACGAGCAGTACTTC.

The chain carries TRBV2 and TRBJ1-1; no clear D gene. V lost 10 bases and J lost 3, with 18 bases in between. In germline, CDR1 is SNHLY, CDR2 FYNNEI. The CDR3 loop spans 14 amino acids. Here the CDR3 DNA reads TGTGCCACCAAAGACGTCTCCGAGGACACTGAAGCTTTCTTT. This gives the protein CATKDVSEDTEAFF.

The chain uses TRBV14 and TRBJ2-7; 12 bases align to TRBD2. There are 15 residues in the CDR3. The germline V gene has CDR1 SGHDN and CDR2 FVKESK. After removal of 5 bases from V and 4 bases from J, the junction contained 6 bases not matched to a gene. CDR3 sequence (DNA): TGTGCCAGCAGCAGCGTGACTAGCGGGGGATACGAGCAGTACTTC. Its protein product is CASSSVTSGGYEQYF.

The chain recombines TRBV29-1 with TRBJ2-7, with 12 nucleotides matching TRBD2. V dropped 5 bases and J dropped 2; count of bases not matched to a gene: 4. Germline assignment: CDR1 SQVTM and CDR2 ANQGSEA. The CDR3 is made up of 14 amino acids. CDR3 coding DNA: TGCAGCGTTATACTAGCGGGAGGACCCTACGAGCAGTACTTC. Protein sequence: CSVILAGGPYEQYF.

The V call is TRBV28, the J call TRBJ2-5; TRBD1 matches 9 bases. CDR1 MDHEN and CDR2 SYDVKM come from the germline V gene. This CDR3 is built from 13 residues. The trim removed 6 bases at V and 3 bases at J, leaving 2 bases unmatched. CDR3 amino acids: CASRTGGKETQYF. The CDR3, as DNA: TGTGCCAGCAGGACAGGGGGAAAAGAGACCCAGTACTTC.

This chain links TRBV10-3 with TRBJ2-1; 10 nucleotides match TRBD2. The CDR3 has 17 amino acids. With 4 bases clipped from V and 0 bases from J, the junction kept 6 bases outside the gene matches. Per germline, CDR1 ENHRY and CDR2 SYGVKD. The CDR3 loop is CAISGRTSGGSYNEQFF. CDR3 DNA sequence: TGTGCCATCAGTGGCCGGACTAGCGGAGGCTCCTACAATGAGCAGTTCTTC.

Of note for this clone: The sample has other DNA sequences that encode this CDR3 too. The chain combines TRBV30 with TRBJ1-5; tentative D call: TRBD1 (5 bases). The CDR3 runs to 13 residues. The germline V and J ends were trimmed by 0 bases and 5 bases, with 8 bases remaining between them. Germline loops: CDR1 GTSNPN, CDR2 SVGIG (reference sequence). The CDR3 sequence is CAWSVGRDQPQHF. The CDR3 nucleotides read TGTGCCTGGAGTGTGGGCAGGGATCAGCCCCAGCATTTT.

V gene TRBV28 combines with J gene TRBJ1-1, with D possibly being TRBD1 (5 bases). Germline CDR1 is MDHEN and CDR2 is SYDVKM. The CDR3 runs to 15 residues. Trimming left V 5 bases short and J 7 bases short, with 20 bases between. DNA of the CDR3: TGTGCCAGCAGTCGAGGGGAGGGTCCGGAGGGTGAAGCTTTCTTT. Amino acid sequence: CASSRGEGPEGEAFF.

The rearrangement uses TRBV5-6 and TRBJ1-1, with unresolved D. The ends were cut back, 4 bases at V and 1 base at J, with 11 bases in the middle. There are 14 residues in the CDR3. Germline loops: CDR1 SGHDT, CDR2 YYEEEE. The DNA of the CDR3 is TGTGCCAGCAGCATCTTGGATTGGAACACTGAAGCTTTCTTT. Its protein is CASSILDWNTEAFF.

The genes are TRBV27 and TRBJ2-2, with a tentative D call TRBD2 (6 bases). CDR3 length: 14 residues. The germline V gene has CDR1 MNHEY and CDR2 SMNVEV (reference sequence). Trimming removed 2 bases at V and 8 bases at J, with 12 bases between. The CDR3 protein is CASSLNRGEGELFF. Written as DNA, the CDR3 is TGTGCCAGCAGTTTAAACCGCGGGGAGGGGGAGCTGTTTTTT.

This sequence joins TRBV5-1 and TRBJ2-7, with D perhaps matching TRBD2 (6 bases). V dropped 2 bases and J dropped 4 bases, with 10 bases sitting between them. In germline, CDR1 is SGHRS, CDR2 YFSETQ. CDR3 length: 13 amino acids. CDR3 nucleotide sequence: TGCGCCAGCAGCTTAGGGACTTTATACGAGCAGTACTTC. This codes for CASSLGTLYEQYF.

The rearrangement links TRBV27 to TRBJ2-7; the D gene could be TRBD1 or TRBD2 (5 bases each). Germline V lookup: CDR1 MNHEY, CDR2 SMNVEV (reference sequence). The V end was cut by 3 bases, the J end by 0 bases, with 9 bases between. The CDR3 sequence is 14 residues long. The CDR3 DNA follows: TGTGCCAGCAGTTTTGCCGGGGCCTCCTACGAGCAGTACTTC. Translation gives CASSFAGASYEQYF.